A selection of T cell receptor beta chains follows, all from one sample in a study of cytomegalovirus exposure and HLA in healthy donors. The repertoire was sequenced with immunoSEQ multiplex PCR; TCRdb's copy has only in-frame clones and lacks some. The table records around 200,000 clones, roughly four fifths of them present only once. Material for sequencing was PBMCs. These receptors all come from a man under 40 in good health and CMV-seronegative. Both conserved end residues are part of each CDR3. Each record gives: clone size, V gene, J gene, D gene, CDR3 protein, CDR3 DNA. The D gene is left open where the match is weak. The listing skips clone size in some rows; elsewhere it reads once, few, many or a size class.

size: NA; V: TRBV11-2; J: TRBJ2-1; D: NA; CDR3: CASSHTRVWNEQFF; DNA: TGTGCCAGCAGCCACACCAGGGTCTGGAATGAGCAGTTCTTC
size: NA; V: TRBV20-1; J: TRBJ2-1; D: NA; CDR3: CSARLDGEQFF; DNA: TGCAGTGCTCGACTAGACGGTGAGCAGTTCTTC
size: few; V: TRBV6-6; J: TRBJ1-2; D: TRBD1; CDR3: CASSYPSGTGFGYTF; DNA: TGTGCCAGCAGTTACCCTTCCGGGACAGGGTTTGGCTACACCTTC
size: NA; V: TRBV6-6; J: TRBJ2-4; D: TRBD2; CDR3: CASTVGGSGKNIQYF; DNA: TGTGCCAGCACCGTGGGGGGGTCTGGCAAAAACATTCAGTACTTC
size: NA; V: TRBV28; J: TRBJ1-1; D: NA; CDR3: CASSPRQNRAFF; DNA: TGTGCCAGCAGTCCACGACAGAACCGAGCTTTCTTT
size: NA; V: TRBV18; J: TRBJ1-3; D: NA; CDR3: CASSPLEELGFGNTIYF; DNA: TGTGCCAGCTCACCACTGGAGGAATTGGGCTTTGGAAACACCATATATTTT
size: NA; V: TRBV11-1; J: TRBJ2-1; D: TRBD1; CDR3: CASSSLDRENEQFF; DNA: TGTGCCAGCAGCTCTCTTGACAGGGAAAATGAGCAGTTCTTC
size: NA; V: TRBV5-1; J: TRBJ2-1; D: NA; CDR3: CASSLRGLYNEQFF; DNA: TGCGCCAGCAGCTTGAGAGGCCTCTACAATGAGCAGTTCTTC
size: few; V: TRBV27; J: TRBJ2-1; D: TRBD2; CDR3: CASSLFSGDEQFF; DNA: TGTGCCAGCAGTTTATTTAGCGGGGATGAGCAGTTCTTC
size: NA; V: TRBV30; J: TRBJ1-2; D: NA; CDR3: CAWSGNRRSGGYTF; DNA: TGTGCCTGGAGTGGTAACAGGCGGAGTGGGGGCTACACCTTC
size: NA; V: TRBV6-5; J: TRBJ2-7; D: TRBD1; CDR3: CASSRDRSREQYF; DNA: TGTGCCAGCAGCCGGGACAGGAGCCGCGAGCAGTACTTC
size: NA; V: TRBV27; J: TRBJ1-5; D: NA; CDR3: CASSGAGKGQPQHF; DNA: TGTGCCAGCAGTGGGGCGGGGAAGGGTCAGCCCCAGCATTTT
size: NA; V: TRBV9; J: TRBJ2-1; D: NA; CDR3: CASSAPLAYEQFF; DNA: TGTGCCAGCAGCGCACCCCTAGCTTATGAGCAGTTCTTC
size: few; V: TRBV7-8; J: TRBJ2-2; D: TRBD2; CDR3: CASSLDGRVTGELFF; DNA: TGTGCCAGCAGCTTAGACGGGAGGGTGACCGGGGAGCTGTTTTTT
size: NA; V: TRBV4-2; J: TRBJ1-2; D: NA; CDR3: CASSQTADYGYTF; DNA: TGTGCCAGCAGCCAAACAGCGGACTATGGCTACACCTTC
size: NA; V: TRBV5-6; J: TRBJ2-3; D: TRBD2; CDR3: CASSSTLAGVVDTQYF; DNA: TGTGCCAGCAGCTCCACACTAGCGGGAGTCGTAGATACGCAGTATTTT
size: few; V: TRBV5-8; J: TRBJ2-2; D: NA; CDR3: CASSLLGGRVVTGELFF; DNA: TGTGCCAGCAGCTTGTTAGGGGGAAGAGTGGTAACCGGGGAGCTGTTTTTT
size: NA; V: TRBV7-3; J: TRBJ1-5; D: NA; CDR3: CASSLFLNQPQHF; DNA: TGTGCCAGCAGCTTATTTCTGAATCAGCCCCAGCATTTT
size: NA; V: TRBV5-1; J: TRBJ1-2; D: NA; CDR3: CASSLSDNYSYTF; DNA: TGCGCCAGCAGCTTGTCTGATAACTATAGCTACACCTTC
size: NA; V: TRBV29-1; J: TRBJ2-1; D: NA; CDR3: CSTRGRRNEQFF; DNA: TGCAGCACAAGAGGGAGGAGGAATGAGCAGTTCTTC
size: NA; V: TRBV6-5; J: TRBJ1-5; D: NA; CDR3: CASSPRGANQPQHF; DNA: TGTGCCAGCAGCCCCCGGGGGGCGAATCAGCCCCAGCATTTT
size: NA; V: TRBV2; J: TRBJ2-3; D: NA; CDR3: CASSYVVSTDTQYF; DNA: TGTGCCAGCAGTTACGTAGTTAGCACAGATACGCAGTATTTT
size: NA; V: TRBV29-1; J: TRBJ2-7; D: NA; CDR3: CSVARDYEQYF; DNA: TGCAGCGTTGCCCGGGACTACGAGCAGTACTTC
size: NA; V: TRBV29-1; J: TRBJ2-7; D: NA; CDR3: CSVEFEGGYEQYF; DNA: TGCAGCGTTGAATTCGAGGGAGGCTACGAGCAGTACTTC
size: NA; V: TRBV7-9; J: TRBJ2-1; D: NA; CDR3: CASSPAPQTRDEQFF; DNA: TGTGCCAGCAGCCCAGCACCCCAGACTAGGGATGAGCAGTTCTTC
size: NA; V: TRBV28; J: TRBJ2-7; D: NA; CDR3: CASSDGIRRYEQYF; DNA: TGTGCCAGCAGCGATGGGATTAGGAGGTACGAGCAGTACTTC
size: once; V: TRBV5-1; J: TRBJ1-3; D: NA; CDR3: CASSLPTRSGNTIYF; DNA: TGCGCCAGCAGCTTGCCAACGCGCTCTGGAAACACCATATATTTT
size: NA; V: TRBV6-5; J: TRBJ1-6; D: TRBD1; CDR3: CASSYLSGQGNSPLHF; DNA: TGTGCCAGCAGTTACTTGTCGGGACAGGGGAATTCACCCCTCCACTTT
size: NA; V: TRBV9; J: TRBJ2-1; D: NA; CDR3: CASSVDGEIYNEQFF; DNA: TGTGCCAGCAGCGTAGACGGGGAAATCTACAATGAGCAGTTCTTC
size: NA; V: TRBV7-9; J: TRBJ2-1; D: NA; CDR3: CASSLFGLAYNEQFF; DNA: TGTGCCAGCAGCTTATTTGGGCTAGCGTACAATGAGCAGTTCTTC
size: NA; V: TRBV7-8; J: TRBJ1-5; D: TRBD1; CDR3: CASSLAQGADRYSNQPQHF; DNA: TGTGCCAGCAGCTTAGCTCAGGGGGCGGACCGGTATAGCAATCAGCCCCAGCATTTT
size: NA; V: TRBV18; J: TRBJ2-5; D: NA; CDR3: CASSRGSGRETQYF; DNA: TGTGCCAGCTCACGGGGTAGCGGACGGGAGACCCAGTACTTC
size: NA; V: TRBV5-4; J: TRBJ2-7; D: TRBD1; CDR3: CASSLQGFSYEQYF; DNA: TGTGCCAGCAGCTTACAGGGGTTCTCCTACGAGCAGTACTTC
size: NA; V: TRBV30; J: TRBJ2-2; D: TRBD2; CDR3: CAWSPGLVGTGELFF; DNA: TGTGCCTGGAGTCCCGGACTAGTTGGGACCGGGGAGCTGTTTTTT
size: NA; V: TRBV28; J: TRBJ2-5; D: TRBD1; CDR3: CASSFGQGVETQYF; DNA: TGTGCCAGCAGTTTTGGCCAGGGGGTAGAGACCCAGTACTTC
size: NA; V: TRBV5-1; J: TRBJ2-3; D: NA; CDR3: CASSPPGDTQYF; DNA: TGCGCCAGCAGCCCGCCGGGGGATACGCAGTATTTT
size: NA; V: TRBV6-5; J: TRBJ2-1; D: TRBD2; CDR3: CASSPGLSYNEQFF; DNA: TGTGCCAGCAGTCCGGGACTAAGCTACAATGAGCAGTTCTTC
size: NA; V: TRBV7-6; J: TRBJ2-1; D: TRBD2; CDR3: CASSLGTSGGSYNEQFF; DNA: TGTGCCAGCAGCTTGGGGACTAGCGGAGGATCCTACAATGAGCAGTTCTTC
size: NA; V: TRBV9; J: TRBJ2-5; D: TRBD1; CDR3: CASSVVGTGWGETQYF; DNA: TGTGCCAGCAGCGTAGTGGGGACAGGGTGGGGAGAGACCCAGTACTTC